The 26 T cell receptor beta chains presented below share a single source sample, sequenced in a study of metastatic and nonmetastatic thyroid tumors. TCRdb re-called the PCR reads with MiXCR. This table holds 40,000 or so clones, approximately 13% found once. The entire patient cohort was treatment-naive prior to thyroid surgery. Sequenced sample: blood. The receptors were sampled from a female donor with papillary thyroid cancer or a benign thyroid nodule (not recorded which). Some clones in this sample may be carry-over from other donors' samples.

This clone was counted ten times or more. The chain couples TRBV3-1 to TRBJ1-2; 7 nucleotides line up with TRBD1. The CDR3 runs to 14 residues. Germline V gives CDR1 LGHDT, CDR2 YNNKEL (reference sequence). J gave up 3 bases and V 2 bases, and 3 bases lay outside the gene matches. The CDR3 loop reads CASSQQGEYYGYTF. DNA of the CDR3: TGTGCCAGCAGCCAACAGGGGGAGTACTATGGCTACACCTTC.

This clone was seen repeatedly, ten times or more. J is TRBJ2-1 and V is TRBV19, with D maybe TRBD1 (6 bases). This CDR3 has 14 residues. V lost 7 bases, J lost 1 base, and 11 bases lay in between. Germline-derived CDR1 and CDR2 are LNHDA and SQIVND (reference sequence). The CDR3 bases are TGTGCCAGTATAGGGGGTCCTTCCTACAATGAGCAGTTCTTC. Its translation: CASIGGPSYNEQFF.

This clone came up many times. Additional DNA sequences in this sample encode the identical CDR3. This chain connects TRBV3-1 to TRBJ2-3; D unclear. V lost 0 bases and J lost 8, with 9 bases in between. CDR1 LGHDT and CDR2 YNNKEL come from the germline V gene (reference sequence). The CDR3 length is 13 residues. The CDR3 DNA reads as TGTGCCAGCAGCCAAGAGGTTCGTGGTACGCAGTATTTT. Amino acid sequence: CASSQEVRGTQYF.

This clone has a handful of counts. This chain links TRBV15 with TRBJ2-7; a weak D match, TRBD2 (5 bases). The CDR3 runs 17 residues. CDR1 is LNHNV, CDR2 YYDKDF, per germline (reference sequence). The V end lost 1 base, the J end lost 2 bases, and 18 bases lay between the germline ends. The CDR3 is CATSRVYAGNVPYEQYF. The CDR3 DNA follows: TGTGCCACCAGCAGAGTATACGCCGGGAACGTCCCCTACGAGCAGTACTTC. The whole variable domain, remainder taken from reference TRBV15 and TRBJ2-7, is DAMVIQNPRYQVTQFGKPVTLSCSQTLNHNVMYWYQQKSSQAPKLLFHYYDKDFNNEADTPDNFQSRRPNTSFCFLDIRSPGLGDTAMYLCATSRVYAGNVPYEQYFGPGTRLTVT.

This clone was detected many times. Since no conserved phenylalanine or tryptophan closes the CDR3, a read error is the likely cause. This chain joins TRBV20-1 and TRBJ2-1, with 10 bases matching TRBD1. The CDR3 runs to 15 residues. The germline V gene encodes CDR1 DFQATT and CDR2 SNEGSKA (reference sequence). J lost 4 bases, V lost 4 bases, and 7 bases had no gene match. CDR3 loop: CSAIPPGQGYNEQFL. The CDR3 nucleotides are TGCAGTGCTATTCCGCCGGGACAGGGGTACAATGAGCAGTTCCTC.

This clone has at least ten counts. A much larger clone differs from this one at a single base, so this may be a read error. The CDR3, as DNA: TGTGCCACCAGTGACCGGGACAGCCTCCACGAGCAGTACTTC. Translating it yields CATSDRDSLHEQYF. The chain couples TRBV24-1 to TRBJ2-7, with 7 bases matching TRBD1. Per the germline V gene, CDR1 is KGHDR and CDR2 is SFDVKD. The CDR3 covers 14 residues. Trimming took 4 bases from V and 5 from J; bases not matched to a gene: 7.

This clone was found many times. The chain is built from TRBV7-3 and TRBJ2-1; perhaps TRBD1 as D (6 bases). The V gene lost 0 bases and the J gene lost 5 bases, with 8 bases spanning the gap. The CDR3 sequence is 14 residues long. The germline V gene encodes CDR1 SGHTA and CDR2 FQGTGA. Here the CDR3 DNA reads TGTGCCAGCAGCTTAACTGAGGGGGACAATGAGCAGTTCTTC. Translating gives CASSLTEGDNEQFF.

This clone was observed at least ten times. The V gene is TRBV19, the J gene TRBJ2-1, with a tentative D call TRBD2 (7 bases). The V gene lost 7 bases and the J gene lost 10 bases, with 20 bases spanning the gap. The length of the CDR3 is 14 residues. The germline CDR1 and CDR2 sequences are LNHDA and SQIVND (reference sequence). Here the CDR3 reads CASKGGTWRDEQFF. The DNA of the CDR3 is TGTGCCAGTAAGGGGGGGACCTGGAGGGACGAGCAGTTCTTC.

There are a few counts of this clone. One junction end does not reproduce the germline sequence, and a read error may be involved. The chain couples TRBV27 to TRBJ2-2, with D possibly TRBD1 on 6 matching bases. Germline CDR1 MNHEY, CDR2 SMNVEV (reference sequence). This CDR3 has 16 residues. Here the CDR3 reads CASRGVMGHHTGELFF. The DNA for the CDR3 is TGTGCCAGCAGGGGGGTCATGGGACATCACACCGGTGAGCTGTTTTTT.

At least ten counts were recorded for this clone. The chain recombines TRBV5-1 with TRBJ2-2; TRBD1 aligns across 7 bases. From germline, CDR1 is SGHRS and CDR2 YFSETQ. The CDR3 sequence is 15 residues long. J gave up 0 bases and V 3 bases, and 2 bases lay outside the gene matches. The DNA for the CDR3 is TGCGCCAGCAGCTCGGGACAGTCGAACACCGGGGAGCTGTTTTTT. It yields the protein CASSSGQSNTGELFF.

This clone was counted many times. This chain uses TRBV20-1 with TRBJ1-1; maybe TRBD1 (6 bases). Per germline, CDR1 DFQATT and CDR2 SNEGSKA (reference sequence). V was trimmed by 5 bases and J by 2 bases, leaving 12 bases between them. CDR3 length equals 13 residues. In DNA form, the CDR3 reads TGCAGTGCTCCCCTGGACAGCAACACTGAAGCTTTCTTT. Protein product: CSAPLDSNTEAFF.

This clone has a count of ten or more. V and J are TRBV19 and TRBJ2-7, with D possibly matching TRBD1 (6 bases). Germline V gene lookup returns CDR1 LNHDA and CDR2 SQIVND (reference sequence). V gave up 1 base and J gave up 3 bases, with 10 bases separating them. This CDR3 region has 14 residues. The CDR3 DNA is TGTGCCAGTAGTATAGCGGACAGCTACTACGAGCAGTACTTC. Protein: CASSIADSYYEQYF. Drawing the rest from reference TRBV19 and TRBJ2-7, the complete variable domain is DGGITQSPKYLFRKEGQNVTLSCEQNLNHDAMYWYRQDPGQGLRLIYYSQIVNDFQKGDIAEGYSVSREKKESFPLTVTSAQKNPTAFYLCASSIADSYYEQYFGPGTRLTVT.

This clone occurred many times. V and J are TRBV27 and TRBJ2-2; 7 bases are shared with TRBD2. The CDR3 runs 21 residues. V lost 3 bases, J lost 4 bases, and 23 bases stayed unmatched. Germline CDR1 and CDR2: MNHEY and SMNVEV (reference sequence). In DNA, the CDR3 is TGTGCCAGCAGTTTCGGCCCGATCGTTCTAGCGGTGTGGGTGGGCACCGGGGAGCTGTTTTTT. Protein product: CASSFGPIVLAVWVGTGELFF.

Many counts were recorded for this clone. The J gene is TRBJ2-3, the V gene TRBV9; D is ambiguous. Germline assignment: CDR1 SGDLS and CDR2 YYNGEE. V gave up 0 bases and J gave up 4 bases, with 12 bases separating them. The CDR3 contains 15 residues. This chain's CDR3 is CASSVGLLGSDTQYF. DNA of the CDR3: TGTGCCAGCAGCGTAGGCCTTTTGGGCTCAGATACGCAGTATTTT.

In this sample, this clone turned up many times. The J gene is TRBJ2-3, the V gene TRBV30; maybe TRBD1 (5 bases). Germline lookup yields CDR1 GTSNPN and CDR2 SVGIG (reference sequence). V dropped 3 bases and J dropped 5 bases, with 12 bases sitting between them. CDR3 length equals 13 residues. CDR3 region: CAWRPQGVDTQYF. The DNA of the CDR3 is TGTGCCTGGAGACCGCAGGGTGTAGATACGCAGTATTTT.

This clone showed up just a few times. This is likely a read error, given that the CDR3 carries no conserved phenylalanine or tryptophan at its end. This chain joins TRBV28 and TRBJ2-7; D not resolved. This CDR3 has 13 amino acids. Per the germline V gene, CDR1 is MDHEN and CDR2 is SYDVKM. The V end lost 5 bases, the J end lost 3 bases, and 11 bases lay between the germline ends. The CDR3 DNA is TGTGCCAGCAGTGAACTACCCCACTACGAGCAGTACCTC. As protein: CASSELPHYEQYL.

This clone occurred once. The chain uses TRBV7-3 and TRBJ1-2; D uncertain. Germline CDR1 and CDR2: SGHTA and FQGTGA. The CDR3 has 14 amino acids. V lost 1 base, J lost 5 bases, and 11 bases lay in between. CDR3 in amino acids: CASSLNTEGYGYTF. The CDR3 region has the DNA TGTGCCAGCAGCTTAAATACGGAAGGGTATGGCTACACCTTC.

In its sample, this clone was seen many times. The chain employs TRBV5-6 and TRBJ2-7; D is unresolved. Germline CDR1 SGHDT, CDR2 YYEEEE. The V gene lost 0 bases and the J gene lost 2 bases, with 9 bases spanning the gap. The CDR3 length is 14 residues. CDR3 coding DNA: TGTGCCAGCAGCTTGGCCCAGTCCGCCTACGAGCAGTACTTC. This gives the protein CASSLAQSAYEQYF.

This clone was counted a few times. The chain carries TRBV24-1 and TRBJ2-7, with a weak D call TRBD2 (6 bases). V lost 6 bases to trimming and J lost 9 bases, with 20 bases between them. Germline V gene sequence: CDR1 KGHDR, CDR2 SFDVKD. The CDR3 spans 14 residues. The CDR3 sequence: CATSSATGDHGQYF. The CDR3 region has the DNA TGTGCCACCAGTTCCGCCACGGGGGACCACGGGCAGTACTTC.

This clone showed up many times. The rearrangement links TRBV5-1 to TRBJ2-1; 7 bases are a match to TRBD1. The CDR3 length is 14 residues. The junction had 4 bases not matched to a gene; V was cut back by 1 base and J by 6 bases. Per germline, CDR1 SGHRS and CDR2 YFSETQ. CDR3 DNA: TGCGCCAGCAGCTTGAAGGGGGCCCCCAATGAGCAGTTCTTC. Translated: CASSLKGAPNEQFF.

The sample holds many counts of this clone. This may stem from a read error, because a much larger clone lies one nucleotide away. The chain is built from TRBV20-1 and TRBJ2-1; 10 bases agree with TRBD2. Germline loops: CDR1 DFQATT, CDR2 SNEGSKA (reference sequence). This CDR3 is built from 15 residues. CDR3 nucleotides: TGCGGTGCATGGACCGGGACTAGCGCATACAATGAGCAGTTCTTC. It is translated as CGAWTGTSAYNEQFF.

This clone has ten or more counts. This same CDR3 is encoded by further DNA sequences in the sample. The gene calls are TRBV19 and TRBJ1-1; no clear D. The CDR3 runs to 12 residues. The germline CDR1 and CDR2 sequences are LNHDA and SQIVND (reference sequence). Between the trimmed V and J ends, which lost 3 bases and 4 bases, there was a span of 6 bases. The CDR3 DNA is TGTGCCAGTAGTATGAGGGCCACTGAAGCTTTCTTT. It codes for CASSMRATEAFF.

Many counts were recorded for this clone. The J gene is TRBJ2-2, the V gene TRBV2; TRBD2 aligns across 8 bases. Trimming at V came to 10 bases and at J to 5 bases, leaving 12 bases not matched to a gene. In germline, CDR1 is SNHLY, CDR2 FYNNEI. This CDR3 is 15 amino acids long. CDR3 sequence: CANKRDSGDTGELFF. The CDR3 nucleotides read TGTGCCAACAAGCGCGATAGCGGGGATACCGGGGAGCTGTTTTTT.

This clone has ten or more counts. The chain couples TRBV9 to TRBJ2-1; tentative D call: TRBD2 (5 bases). Germline assignment: CDR1 SGDLS and CDR2 YYNGEE. The CDR3 sequence is 13 residues long. The germline V and J ends were trimmed by 4 bases and 10 bases, with 15 bases remaining between them. Here the CDR3 reads CASSSRSWEEQFF. The CDR3, as DNA: TGTGCCAGCAGCTCCCGCTCGTGGGAGGAGCAGTTCTTC. The full variable domain, in which reference TRBV9 and TRBJ2-1 provide the parts outside the CDR3, is DSGVTQTPKHLITATGQRVTLRCSPRSGDLSVYWYQQSLDQGLQFLIQYYNGEERAKGNILERFSAQQFPDLHSELNLSSLELGDSALYFCASSSRSWEEQFFGPGTRLTVL.

Ten or more counts support this clone. The rearrangement uses TRBV11-2 and TRBJ2-3; the match to TRBD2 covers 9 bases. The CDR3 is 16 amino acids. CDR1 SGHAT and CDR2 FQNNGV come from the germline V gene. Trimming took 5 bases from V and 3 from J; bases not matched to a gene: 9. The CDR3: CASSINQREVTDTQYF. DNA of the CDR3: TGTGCCAGCAGCATAAACCAGCGGGAGGTAACAGATACGCAGTATTTT.

At least ten counts were recorded for this clone. This chain connects TRBV28 to TRBJ1-2; TRBD1 is a possible D gene (5 bases). Germline CDR1 reads MDHEN; CDR2 reads SYDVKM. The length of the CDR3 is 13 residues. Trimming removed 6 bases at V and 1 base at J, with 9 bases between. The CDR3 reads CASRSGVNYGYTF. CDR3 DNA: TGTGCCAGCAGATCGGGGGTTAACTATGGCTACACCTTC.